This TCR beta chain was profiled in a study of CD8 T cells in Susac syndrome. In germline, CDR1 is SNHLY, CDR2 FYNNEI. The V gene lost 5 bases and the J gene lost 8 bases, with 15 bases spanning the gap. This CDR3 spans 13 amino acids. Regarding the study as a whole: An acknowledgment was made by the study that its TCR sequencing and HLA analysis involved relatively few individuals.

This clonotype was detected only once. As yet, its antigen is unknown. RNA, at about 0.45 to 1 ug, was reverse transcribed with random hexamers. Using its own MiXCR run on the immunoSEQ multiplex PCR reads, TCRdb lists one record per CDR3 protein. The sample records some 260,000 distinct CDR3 sequences, about 94% being singletons. The sequence was obtained from a human donor with multiple sclerosis. The sample taken for sequencing was CD4+ T cells from PBMCs. This rearrangement joins TRBV2 to TRBJ1-1; D gene unclear. The CDR3 region has the DNA TGTGCCAGCAGTTCGGAGATGGGCAGGGAAGCTTTCTTT. It yields the protein CASSSEMGREAFF.